This passage covers 26 T cell receptor beta chains from one sample sequenced in a study of T cell repertoires in ileal Crohn's disease. This table comes from immunoSEQ multiplex PCR, and its TCRdb copy is limited to in-frame clones, with some not included. The repertoire has some 30,000 clones, roughly 75% of them found once; the top ten carry about 20%. Material for sequencing was ileal tissue. The source is an adult with Crohn's disease.

The rearrangement uses TRBV5-1 and TRBJ2-7; D possibly corresponds to TRBD2 (5 bases). CDR1 and CDR2 (germline): SGHRS, YFSETQ. V dropped 4 bases and J dropped 5 bases, with 19 bases sitting between them. CDR3 length equals 15 residues. In DNA, the CDR3 is TGCGCCAGCAGCGCCGTCACTAGGGAAGTCAACGAGCAGTACTTC. It codes for CASSAVTREVNEQYF. Drawing the rest from reference TRBV5-1 and TRBJ2-7, the complete variable domain is KAGVTQTPRYLIKTRGQQVTLSCSPISGHRSVSWYQQTPGQGLQFLFEYFSETQRNKGNFPGRFSGRQFSNSRSEMNVSTLELGDSALYLCASSAVTREVNEQYFGPGTRLTVT.

V usage is TRBV9 and J usage is TRBJ1-2, with 10 bases fitting TRBD1. Germline trimming cut 4 bases from V and 3 bases from J; bases unmatched to any gene: 6. Germline V gene sequence: CDR1 SGDLS, CDR2 YYNGEE. The CDR3 covers 15 residues. CDR3 region: CASSPRTGGDYGYTF. The DNA for the CDR3 is TGTGCCAGCAGCCCCCGGACAGGGGGGGACTATGGCTACACCTTC.

This chain links TRBV10-3 with TRBJ2-7, with D possibly TRBD2 on 5 matching bases. The CDR3 extends over 14 amino acids. CDR1 and CDR2 (germline): ENHRY, SYGVKD. The germline V and J ends were trimmed by 6 bases and 5 bases, with 17 bases remaining between them. The CDR3 is CAISRTIAGDEQYF. The CDR3 DNA reads as TGTGCCATCAGCCGAACTATAGCCGGGGACGAGCAGTACTTC.

This clone has more than one count but fewer than ten. The V gene is TRBV19, the J gene TRBJ2-4, with TRBD2 identical over 10 bases. The trim removed 6 bases at V and 7 bases at J, leaving 9 bases unmatched. CDR1 is LNHDA and CDR2 is SQIVND in the germline V gene (reference sequence). The CDR3 is made up of 15 amino acids. In nucleotides, the CDR3 is TGTGCCAGTAGAATCGGTAGCGGGGGGCGGAACATTCAGTACTTC. Translating gives CASRIGSGGRNIQYF.

The chain carries TRBV7-9 and TRBJ2-1; a weak D match, TRBD1 (8 bases). Trimming pared 1 base from V and 8 bases from J, leaving 21 bases between. Looked up from germline, CDR1 is SEHNR and CDR2 is FQNEAQ (reference sequence). The CDR3 has 17 amino acids. CDR3 DNA: TGTGCCAGCAGCTTAGACGGGGGGACAGGTACAATGTATGAGCAGTTCTTC. Translation: CASSLDGGTGTMYEQFF.

This clone was recorded once. The V gene is TRBV6-5, the J gene TRBJ1-4, with a possible D match to TRBD1 (6 bases). V was trimmed by 5 bases and J by 0 bases, leaving 10 bases between them. There are 15 residues in the CDR3. The germline V gene encodes CDR1 MNHEY and CDR2 SVGAGI. CDR3 nucleotides: TGTGCCAGCAGTCTAAAGGGGGCAACTAATGAAAAACTGTTTTTT. This encodes CASSLKGATNEKLFF.

The chain has TRBV6-6 and TRBJ1-5; no definite D call. Germline CDR1 MNHNY, CDR2 SVGAGI (reference sequence). Trimming stripped 4 bases from V and 3 bases from J, with 7 bases between. The CDR3 has 13 amino acids. CDR3 loop: CASSWQINQPQHF. The CDR3, as DNA: TGTGCCAGCAGTTGGCAGATCAATCAGCCCCAGCATTTT.

V usage is TRBV7-9 and J usage is TRBJ1-1, with D unresolved. CDR1 and CDR2 (germline): SEHNR, FQNEAQ (reference sequence). The germline V and J ends were trimmed by 5 bases and 6 bases, with 13 bases remaining between them. The CDR3 covers 13 residues. The CDR3 DNA sequence: TGTGCCAGCAGCCCCGCCCGTGGCTCTGAAGCTTTCTTT. Translation: CASSPARGSEAFF. The full variable domain, with the rest looked up from reference TRBV7-9 and TRBJ1-1, is DTGVSQNPRHKITKRGQNVTFRCDPISEHNRLYWYRQTLGQGPEFLTYFQNEAQLEKSRLLSDRFSAERPKGSFSTLEIQRTEQGDSAMYLCASSPARGSEAFFGQGTRLTVV.

J is TRBJ2-1 and V is TRBV5-6; D is uncertain. The CDR3 spans 13 residues. V was cut by 0 bases and J by 8 bases, with 9 bases left in between. The germline V gene has CDR1 SGHDT and CDR2 YYEEEE. The CDR3 DNA is TGTGCCAGCAGCTTGGCTCCAGTCGATGAGCAGTTCTTC. Translating gives CASSLAPVDEQFF.

The chain is built from TRBV5-1 and TRBJ1-1; 10 nucleotides agree with TRBD1. Germline lookup yields CDR1 SGHRS and CDR2 YFSETQ. The trim removed 4 bases at V and 4 bases at J, leaving 10 bases unmatched. The CDR3 loop spans 16 amino acids. The CDR3 sequence: CASSISTGGRSTEAFF. CDR3 bases: TGCGCCAGCAGCATCTCGACAGGGGGCCGAAGCACTGAAGCTTTCTTT.

The rearrangement links TRBV4-2 to TRBJ1-3; TRBD1 might be the D (5 bases). This CDR3 contains 14 residues. Germline CDR1 is LGHNA and CDR2 is YNFKEQ. Trimming removed 0 bases from V and 4 bases from J, with 7 bases in between. The CDR3 here is CASSQDRGGNTIYF. DNA of the CDR3: TGTGCCAGCAGCCAAGATCGGGGGGGAAACACCATATATTTT.

The chain carries TRBV19 and TRBJ2-1; D not certain. The CDR3 is 12 amino acids. The V and J ends lost 4 bases and 6 bases respectively, with 7 bases between them. Germline values: CDR1 LNHDA, CDR2 SQIVND (reference sequence). The CDR3 region has the DNA TGTGCCAGTAGTACCCGCGGCAATGAGCAGTTCTTC. Translated, it gives CASSTRGNEQFF.

The CDR3 DNA reads as TGCGCCAGCAGCCACCAGGACAGTTGGGGTCAATCACCCCTCCACTTT. This codes for CASSHQDSWGQSPLHF. V and J are TRBV4-1 and TRBJ1-6; TRBD1 is a possible D gene (6 bases). Germline V gene lookup returns CDR1 MGHRA and CDR2 YSYEKL. The V gene lost 3 bases and the J gene lost 10 bases, with 19 bases spanning the gap. This CDR3 spans 16 amino acids.

J is TRBJ2-1 and V is TRBV18, with 12 bases matching TRBD2. The CDR3 has 14 amino acids. Germline V gene sequence: CDR1 KGHSH, CDR2 LQKENI. Germline trimming cut 6 bases from V and 8 bases from J; bases unmatched to any gene: 5. The CDR3 DNA reads as TGTGCCAGCTCGAGGACTAGCGGGGTCGATGAGCAGTTCTTC. This translates into CASSRTSGVDEQFF.

Worth noting for this clone: At one end, the junction sequence differs from germline, possibly due to a read error. The chain has TRBV9 and TRBJ2-7; 8 nucleotides agree with TRBD1. The CDR3 runs 12 residues. Looked up from germline, CDR1 is SGDLS and CDR2 is YYNGEE. DNA for the CDR3: TGTGCCAGCAGCACCCGGACAGGGCAGTTTGTCTTC. Translated: CASSTRTGQFVF.

The chain has TRBV4-1 and TRBJ1-1; 8 bases line up with TRBD1. The CDR3 is 15 amino acids. Germline CDR1 and CDR2: MGHRA and YSYEKL. The junction had 4 bases not matched to a gene; V was cut back by 0 bases and J by 4 bases. CDR3 in DNA: TGCGCCAGCAGCCAAGATAGGACAGGGTTCACTGAAGCTTTCTTT. This sequence encodes CASSQDRTGFTEAFF.

The chain carries TRBV2 and TRBJ2-3, with TRBD2 identical over 7 bases. CDR3 size: 14 residues. Trimming at V came to 9 bases and at J to 0 bases, leaving 6 bases not matched to a gene. Germline values: CDR1 SNHLY, CDR2 FYNNEI. In DNA form, the CDR3 reads TGTGCCAGTGCTAGCGGCCCGAGCACAGATACGCAGTATTTT. The encoded protein is CASASGPSTDTQYF.

This clone was found once. The chain carries TRBV30 and TRBJ2-2; 10 bases map to TRBD2. Germline V gene data show CDR1 as GTSNPN and CDR2 as SVGIG (reference sequence). V lost 1 base, J lost 4 bases, and 15 bases stayed unmatched. The CDR3 runs 19 residues. The CDR3 loop reads CAWSAPSRASGSRTGELFF. DNA of the CDR3: TGTGCCTGGAGTGCCCCGTCGAGAGCTAGCGGGAGCCGCACCGGGGAGCTGTTTTTT.

This sequence joins TRBV5-1 and TRBJ1-3; D is uncertain. The CDR3 spans 15 residues. Germline CDR1 SGHRS, CDR2 YFSETQ. Trimming left V 4 bases short and J 3 bases short, with 14 bases between. This chain's CDR3 is CASSPPTGNGNTIYF. The CDR3 nucleotides are TGCGCCAGCAGCCCGCCGACGGGAAATGGAAACACCATATATTTT.

Worth noting for this clone: The conserved phenylalanine or tryptophan normally closing the CDR3 is absent here, so this likely arose from a read error. The V call is TRBV7-3, the J call TRBJ1-6, with TRBD1 as a possible D gene (5 bases). V dropped 5 bases and J dropped 0 bases, with 11 bases sitting between them. Germline lookup yields CDR1 SGHTA and CDR2 FQGTGA. CDR3 length equals 16 residues. CDR3 region: CASSLRGGSYNSPLHL. The CDR3 DNA reads as TGTGCCAGCAGCCTTCGGGGGGGCTCCTATAATTCACCCCTCCACCTT.

The J gene is TRBJ1-2, the V gene TRBV18, with 10 bases lining up with TRBD1. The V segment lost 3 bases and the J segment 4 bases; nucleotides outside the gene matches: 8. Germline V gene sequence: CDR1 KGHSH, CDR2 LQKENI. The CDR3 extends over 16 amino acids. The CDR3 DNA sequence: TGTGCCAGCTCACCGCAGACAGGGGGCGACGCCTATGGCTACACCTTC. Translation gives CASSPQTGGDAYGYTF.

This clone has only a few counts. The chain joins TRBV29-1 to TRBJ2-7, with 7 bases matching TRBD1. Germline CDR1 is SQVTM and CDR2 is ANQGSEA. The CDR3 is 14 amino acids. The J segment lost 2 bases and the V segment lost 0 bases, leaving 4 bases of the junction unmatched. The CDR3 nucleotides are TGCAGCGTTGAAGACCAAGGGACAGCCTACGAGCAGTACTTC. This translates into CSVEDQGTAYEQYF.

The chain joins TRBV19 to TRBJ1-2, with D possibly matching TRBD1 (6 bases). Germline V gives CDR1 LNHDA, CDR2 SQIVND (reference sequence). The CDR3 consists of 12 residues. V was trimmed by 7 bases and J by 6 bases, leaving 12 bases between them. For the CDR3, the DNA is TGTGCCAGTACCAGGGGTGGTAATGGCTACACCTTC. This codes for CASTRGGNGYTF.

The J gene is TRBJ2-5, the V gene TRBV7-9; 7 nucleotides match TRBD2. J gave up 2 bases and V 4 bases, and 10 bases lay outside the gene matches. CDR1 SEHNR and CDR2 FQNEAQ come from the germline V gene (reference sequence). This CDR3 has 16 residues. Here the CDR3 reads CASSYPTSRVQETQYF. For the CDR3, the DNA is TGTGCCAGCAGCTACCCGACTAGCAGGGTGCAAGAGACCCAGTACTTC.

This chain links TRBV30 with TRBJ1-4, with TRBD1 identical over 7 bases. V lost 3 bases, J lost 11 bases, and 9 bases stayed unmatched. The germline V gene encodes CDR1 GTSNPN and CDR2 SVGIG (reference sequence). The CDR3 runs to 13 residues. The CDR3 region has the DNA TGTGCCTGGAGGGGGCAGGGGGAAGGGAAACTGTTTTTT. It specifies CAWRGQGEGKLFF.

The CDR3: CASSEREGITPLHF. In nucleotides, the CDR3 is TGTGCCAGCAGTGAACGAGAGGGTATTACACCCCTCCACTTT. The gene calls are TRBV6-1 and TRBJ1-6; D not certain. Germline CDR1 and CDR2: MNHNS and SASEGT. The CDR3 consists of 14 residues. V shed 2 bases and J shed 11 bases, with 13 bases lying between them.